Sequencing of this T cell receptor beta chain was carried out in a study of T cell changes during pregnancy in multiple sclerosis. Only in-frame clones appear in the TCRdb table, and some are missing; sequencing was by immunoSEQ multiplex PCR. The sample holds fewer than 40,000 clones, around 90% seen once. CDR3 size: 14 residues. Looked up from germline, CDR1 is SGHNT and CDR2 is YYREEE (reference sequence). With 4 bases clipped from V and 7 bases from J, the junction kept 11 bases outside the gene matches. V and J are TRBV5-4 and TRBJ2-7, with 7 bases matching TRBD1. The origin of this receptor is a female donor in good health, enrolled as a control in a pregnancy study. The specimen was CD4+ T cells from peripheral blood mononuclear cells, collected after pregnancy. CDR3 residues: CASSPETGRREQYF. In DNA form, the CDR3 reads TGTGCCAGCAGCCCCGAGACAGGGCGTCGGGAGCAGTACTTC.